This entry lists 13 T cell receptor beta chains sequenced from one sample in a study of blood T cell repertoires in COVID-19. Sequenced by immunoSEQ multiplex PCR; TCRdb stores in-frame clones only, minus some. The repertoire holds 95,000 to 150,000 clones, 82% seen once, with about 4.5% in the top ten. The sample comprised peripheral blood. The receptors come from a woman between 65 and 79 years old with acute or convalescent COVID-19.

The chain is built from TRBV2 and TRBJ2-1; D is perhaps TRBD2 (6 bases). The CDR3 is made up of 13 amino acids. CDR1 and CDR2 from the germline V gene are SNHLY and FYNNEI. Deletions cut 8 bases from V and 4 bases from J, with 12 bases between. CDR3 sequence: CASLVGGYNEQFF. CDR3 nucleotides: TGTGCCAGCCTAGTCGGGGGATACAATGAGCAGTTCTTC.

The chain carries TRBV7-9 and TRBJ2-1; D is unclear. This CDR3 has 13 amino acids. V lost 6 bases and J 5 bases, leaving 11 bases between the germline ends. Germline values: CDR1 SEHNR, CDR2 FQNEAQ (reference sequence). The CDR3: CASRVTGDNEQFF. As DNA, the CDR3 is TGTGCCAGCAGGGTGACTGGCGACAATGAGCAGTTCTTC.

The rearrangement uses TRBV10-3 and TRBJ1-1, with 8 bases fitting TRBD1. CDR1 and CDR2 (germline): ENHRY, SYGVKD. The V segment lost 6 bases and the J segment 1 base; nucleotides outside the gene matches: 4. This CDR3 is 14 amino acids long. CDR3 sequence (DNA): TGTGCCATCAGCTCCGGGACAGGGAACACTGAAGCTTTCTTT. Translated, it gives CAISSGTGNTEAFF.

The chain links TRBV7-9 to TRBJ2-2; 8 bases match TRBD1. CDR3 length: 17 residues. V lost 1 base to trimming and J lost 3 bases; unmatched junction nucleotides: 7. Germline CDR1 SEHNR, CDR2 FQNEAQ (reference sequence). CDR3 sequence reads: CASSLVRQGAYTGELFF. DNA of the CDR3: TGTGCCAGCAGCTTAGTTCGCCAGGGGGCGTACACCGGGGAGCTGTTTTTT.

The chain links TRBV15 to TRBJ1-5; 10 bases are shared with TRBD1. The CDR3 covers 13 residues. The germline gives CDR1 LNHNV, CDR2 YYDKDF (reference sequence). V trimming: 3 bases; J trimming: 9 bases; junction bases outside the gene matches: 2. Here the CDR3 DNA reads TGTGCCACCAGCAGGGACAGGGGGTGGCCCCAGCATTTT. Translated, it gives CATSRDRGWPQHF.

The chain joins TRBV18 to TRBJ1-2; TRBD1 aligns across 9 bases. CDR1 and CDR2 (germline): KGHSH, LQKENI. Trimming cost V 2 bases and J 6 bases; bases outside gene matches: 4. This CDR3 is 14 amino acids long. In DNA form, the CDR3 reads TGTGCCAGCTCACCAAGACAGGGGGTGGATGGCTACACCTTC. Its translation: CASSPRQGVDGYTF. Full variable domain (remainder filled in from reference TRBV18 and TRBJ1-2): NAGVMQNPRHLVRRRGQEARLRCSPMKGHSHVYWYRQLPEEGLKFMVYLQKENIIDESGMPKERFSAEFPKEGPSILRIQQVVRGDSAAYFCASSPRQGVDGYTFGSGTRLTVV.

The V call is TRBV2, the J call TRBJ1-6, with D unresolved. The germline CDR1 and CDR2 sequences are SNHLY and FYNNEI. V shed 8 bases and J shed 4 bases, with 6 bases lying between them. The CDR3 is 12 residues long. The CDR3 spells CASGGYNSPLHF. CDR3 sequence (DNA): TGTGCCAGCGGAGGGTATAATTCACCCCTCCACTTT.

The V and J genes are TRBV5-4 and TRBJ2-2, with 9 bases matching TRBD2. CDR1 is SGHNT, CDR2 YYREEE, per germline (reference sequence). This CDR3 region has 16 residues. J lost 6 bases, V lost 3 bases, and 9 bases had no gene match. CDR3 loop: CASSSAGGSRAGELFF. CDR3 DNA: TGTGCCAGCAGCTCCGCGGGGGGGTCAAGAGCCGGGGAGCTGTTTTTT.

The chain uses TRBV7-6 and TRBJ2-1; D perhaps matches TRBD2 (5 bases). CDR3 size: 12 residues. The V end was cut by 6 bases, the J end by 9 bases, with 12 bases between. Germline V lookup: CDR1 SGHVS, CDR2 FNYEAQ. CDR3 residues: CASSRNSVEQFF. CDR3 DNA: TGTGCCAGCAGTCGGAATAGCGTTGAGCAGTTCTTC.

The chain combines TRBV11-2 with TRBJ1-4; 9 bases align to TRBD1. From germline, CDR1 is SGHAT and CDR2 FQNNGV. The junction had 11 bases not matched to a gene; V was cut back by 5 bases and J by 7 bases. The CDR3 sequence is 16 residues long. This CDR3 reads CASSIMSGQGGEKLFF. CDR3 DNA: TGTGCCAGCAGCATCATGTCGGGACAGGGAGGTGAAAAACTGTTTTTT.

The V and J genes are TRBV7-5 and TRBJ1-3. TRBV7-5 is a known pseudogene. The CDR3 runs 16 residues. This CDR3 reads CARSLVGEAHGNTIYF. Here the CDR3 DNA reads TGTGCCAGAAGCTTAGTCGGGGAGGCGCACGGAAACACCATATATTTT.

The chain combines TRBV19 with TRBJ1-2; 8 bases are a match to TRBD1. J gave up 5 bases and V 7 bases, and 6 bases lay outside the gene matches. The CDR3 covers 13 residues. CDR1 LNHDA and CDR2 SQIVND come from the germline V gene (reference sequence). The CDR3 DNA follows: TGTGCCAGTACACTGGACAGGGAGTATGGCTACACCTTC. The encoded protein is CASTLDREYGYTF. Together with reference TRBV19 and TRBJ1-2, the CDR3 gives the full variable domain: DGGITQSPKYLFRKEGQNVTLSCEQNLNHDAMYWYRQDPGQGLRLIYYSQIVNDFQKGDIAEGYSVSREKKESFPLTVTSAQKNPTAFYLCASTLDREYGYTFGSGTRLTVV.

This clone occurred a few times. The chain links TRBV11-2 to TRBJ1-4; a possible D gene is TRBD1 (5 bases). V gave up 3 bases and J gave up 0 bases, with 8 bases separating them. CDR3 size: 15 residues. Germline V gene lookup returns CDR1 SGHAT and CDR2 FQNNGV. The CDR3 spells CASSFQGTTNEKLFF. The CDR3 DNA sequence: TGTGCCAGCAGCTTCCAGGGTACAACTAATGAAAAACTGTTTTTT.